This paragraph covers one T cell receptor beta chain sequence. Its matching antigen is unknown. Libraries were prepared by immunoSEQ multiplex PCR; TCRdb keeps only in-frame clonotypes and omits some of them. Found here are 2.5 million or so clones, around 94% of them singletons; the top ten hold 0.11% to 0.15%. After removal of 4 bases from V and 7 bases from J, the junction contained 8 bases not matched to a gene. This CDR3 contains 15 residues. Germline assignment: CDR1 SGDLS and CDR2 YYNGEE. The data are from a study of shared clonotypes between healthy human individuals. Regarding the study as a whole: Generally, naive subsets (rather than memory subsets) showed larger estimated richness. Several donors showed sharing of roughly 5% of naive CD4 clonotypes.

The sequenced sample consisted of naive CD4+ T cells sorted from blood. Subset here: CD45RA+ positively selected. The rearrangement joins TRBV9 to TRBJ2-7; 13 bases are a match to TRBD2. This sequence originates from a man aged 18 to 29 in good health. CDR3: CASSRGLAGDGEQYF. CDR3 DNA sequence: TGTGCCAGCAGCCGCGGACTAGCGGGAGATGGAGAGCAGTACTTC.